These 17 T cell receptor beta chains were all obtained from the same sample, sequenced in a study of T cells after yellow fever vaccination. TCRdb re-analysed the 5' RACE reads in MiXCR, keeping a single row per CDR3 protein. Here the sample spans roughly 330,000 distinct CDR3 sequences, 4% being singletons. This specimen was PBMCs, taken 5 days after the yellow fever booster vaccination. The receptor set was obtained from a young man who received the YFV17D yellow fever vaccine.

This clonotype was seen more than once but under ten times. The rearrangement uses TRBV5-4 and TRBJ2-3, with D possibly TRBD2 on 5 matching bases. Between the trimmed V and J ends, which lost 0 bases and 5 bases, there was a span of 13 bases. CDR1 is SGHNT and CDR2 is YYREEE in the germline V gene (reference sequence). CDR3 length: 15 amino acids. DNA for the CDR3: TGTGCCAGCAGCTTGGATGCGGGCCGAGTAGATACGCAGTATTTT. Translating gives CASSLDAGRVDTQYF. Supplemented by reference TRBV5-4 and TRBJ2-3, the full variable domain reads ETGVTQSPTHLIKTRGQQVTLRCSSQSGHNTVSWYQQALGQGPQFIFQYYREEENGRGNFPPRFSGLQFPNYSSELNVNALELDDSALYLCASSLDAGRVDTQYFGPGTRLTVL.

This clonotype has ten or more counts. This chain joins TRBV7-8 and TRBJ2-2, with D unresolved. The V gene's germline CDR1 is SGHVS and CDR2 FQNEAQ. CDR3 length: 14 amino acids. Trimming cost V 4 bases and J 2 bases, with 8 bases left between them. CDR3 bases: TGTGCCAGCAGCTCAGACCTAAACACCGGGGAGCTGTTTTTT. Amino acid sequence: CASSSDLNTGELFF.

The chain employs TRBV2 and TRBJ2-3; TRBD2 matches at 8 bases. V shed 1 base and J 2 bases; nucleotides not matched to a gene: 17. The CDR3 runs to 20 residues. CDR1 SNHLY and CDR2 FYNNEI come from the germline V gene. The CDR3 here is CASSEGKRGRTNKLTDTQYF. CDR3 nucleotide sequence: TGTGCCAGCAGTGAAGGAAAGCGGGGGCGGACCAATAAACTCACAGATACGCAGTATTTT. Full variable domain (rest looked up from reference TRBV2 and TRBJ2-3): EPEVTQTPSHQVTQMGQEVILRCVPISNHLYFYWYRQILGQKVEFLVSFYNNEISEKSEIFDDQFSVERPDGSNFTLKIRSTKLEDSAMYFCASSEGKRGRTNKLTDTQYFGPGTRLTVL.

The chain links TRBV7-2 to TRBJ2-3; TRBD2 matches at 13 bases. The V segment lost 1 base and the J segment 14 bases; nucleotides outside the gene matches: 6. This CDR3 comprises 14 residues. CDR1 and CDR2 (germline): SGHTA, FQGNSA. The CDR3 DNA follows: TGTGCCAGCAGCTTAGGACTAGCGGGGGGAGATTCGTATTTT. It is translated as CASSLGLAGGDSYF. The full variable domain, with the rest looked up from reference TRBV7-2 and TRBJ2-3, is GAGVSQSPSNKVTEKGKDVELRCDPISGHTALYWYRQSLGQGLEFLIYFQGNSAPDKSGLPSDRFSAERTGGSVSTLTIQRTQQEDSAVYLCASSLGLAGGDSYFGPGTRLTVL.

This clonotype was recorded at least ten times. The rearrangement joins TRBV10-3 to TRBJ1-4, with a weak D call TRBD1 (6 bases). This CDR3 contains 19 residues. Trimming took 2 bases from V and 2 from J, leaving 21 bases between them. Looked up from germline, CDR1 is ENHRY and CDR2 is SYGVKD. In nucleotides, the CDR3 is TGTGCCATCAGTGAGACCGGGACAATTTTCCCGGCGACTAATGAAAAACTGTTTTTT. It codes for CAISETGTIFPATNEKLFF.

In this sample, this clonotype turned up a few times. The chain recombines TRBV7-2 with TRBJ1-2; 10 bases map to TRBD1. The CDR3 is 16 amino acids. In germline, CDR1 is SGHTA, CDR2 FQGNSA. J was trimmed by 6 bases and V by 5 bases; bases with no gene match: 12. The CDR3, as DNA: TGTGCCAGCAGCCCGAGGGGACAGGGGAATTCAAATGGCTACACCTTC. Translated: CASSPRGQGNSNGYTF.

This clonotype turned up a few times. The V gene is TRBV10-3, the J gene TRBJ2-7; D is unresolved. The CDR3 loop spans 13 amino acids. The ends were cut back, 3 bases at V and 3 bases at J, with 9 bases in the middle. Germline CDR1 and CDR2: ENHRY and SYGVKD. In DNA form, the CDR3 reads TGTGCCATCAGTGAACCCGCAGTCTACGAGCAGTACTTC. Amino acids: CAISEPAVYEQYF.

This chain joins TRBV20-1 and TRBJ2-3; unclear D gene. The CDR3 sequence is 12 residues long. With 5 bases removed from V and 4 bases from J, the gap between germline ends came to 10 bases. CDR1 DFQATT and CDR2 SNEGSKA come from the germline V gene (reference sequence). The CDR3 DNA reads TGCAGTGCTCTGACTTCCGCAGATACGCAGTATTTT. Protein product: CSALTSADTQYF.

The chain employs TRBV5-1 and TRBJ1-1; maybe TRBD1 (6 bases). Trimming took 2 bases from V and 0 from J, leaving 14 bases between them. CDR3 length: 16 amino acids. The V gene's germline CDR1 is SGHRS and CDR2 YFSETQ. CDR3 coding DNA: TGCGCCAGCAGCTTTGGGTCAGGGGATATGAACACTGAAGCTTTCTTT. Translating gives CASSFGSGDMNTEAFF.

This clonotype has a handful of counts. This chain joins TRBV9 and TRBJ1-4, with D possibly matching TRBD1 (5 bases). The CDR3 spans 14 residues. CDR1 is SGDLS and CDR2 is YYNGEE in the germline V gene. Trimming took 3 bases from V and 3 from J, leaving 9 bases between them. The CDR3 nucleotides read TGTGCCAGCAGCGATCCGGGACCTAATGAAAAACTGTTTTTT. It codes for CASSDPGPNEKLFF.

The chain employs TRBV4-2 and TRBJ2-5, with D hard to call. CDR1 and CDR2 from the germline V gene are LGHNA and YNFKEQ. There are 13 residues in the CDR3. The ends were cut back, 1 base at V and 5 bases at J, with 8 bases in the middle. CDR3 nucleotide sequence: TGTGCCAGCAGCCAAGGGGTGGAGGAGACCCAGTACTTC. Protein product: CASSQGVEETQYF.

In this sample, this clonotype turned up many times. The rearrangement uses TRBV7-9 and TRBJ2-7; 10 positions match TRBD1. Per the germline V gene, CDR1 is SEHNR and CDR2 is FQNEAQ (reference sequence). This CDR3 comprises 14 residues. Trimming removed 5 bases from V and 6 bases from J; junction bases left unmatched: 7. This CDR3 reads CASSLWGQGSEQYF. The CDR3 DNA reads TGTGCCAGCAGCCTCTGGGGACAGGGGTCCGAGCAGTACTTC.

This clonotype appeared many times. The V call is TRBV6-6, the J call TRBJ2-1; no definite D call. Per germline, CDR1 MNHNY and CDR2 SVGAGI (reference sequence). The CDR3 covers 11 residues. V shed 5 bases and J shed 10 bases, with 9 bases lying between them. The DNA for the CDR3 is TGTGCCAGCAGTGTTGACACAGAGCAGTTCTTC. Its translation is CASSVDTEQFF.

The chain combines TRBV12-3 or TRBV12-4 with TRBJ2-7; D remains ambiguous. With 8 bases removed from V and 1 base from J, the gap between germline ends came to 9 bases. CDR3 length: 12 amino acids. The DNA for the CDR3 is TGTGCCAGCGATTTGTGGTCCTACGAGCAGTACGTC. Its translation: CASDLWSYEQYV.

The V call is TRBV25-1, the J call TRBJ1-2; D is unclear. Germline V lookup: CDR1 MGHDK, CDR2 SYGVNS. V dropped 5 bases and J dropped 7 bases, with 17 bases sitting between them. CDR3 length: 14 residues. As DNA, the CDR3 is TGTGCCAGCAGTTCCCGGGGAGGAGCCTCTGGCTACACCTTC. It specifies CASSSRGGASGYTF.

This clonotype was detected a few times. The chain uses TRBV18 and TRBJ1-5; D is uncertain. V was trimmed by 2 bases and J by 4 bases, leaving 12 bases between them. Germline values: CDR1 KGHSH, CDR2 LQKENI. There are 15 residues in the CDR3. CDR3 nucleotide sequence: TGTGCCAGCTCACCATCGCGTACCGAGAATCAGCCCCAGCATTTT. As protein: CASSPSRTENQPQHF.

The V call is TRBV4-2, the J call TRBJ1-1; D might be TRBD1 (5 bases). The CDR3 is made up of 15 amino acids. Per the germline V gene, CDR1 is LGHNA and CDR2 is YNFKEQ. V lost 2 bases and J 11 bases, leaving 21 bases between the germline ends. The CDR3 nucleotides read TGTGCCAGCAGCCAACTGACCGGGACGTCGTGGGGGGCTTTCTTT. It yields the protein CASSQLTGTSWGAFF.